Below are 17 T cell receptor beta chains sequenced from a single sample in a study of CD4 T cells in relation to SARS-CoV-2 and coronaviruses (TCRdb year 2021). Receptor amplification or capture employed the immunoSEQ multiplex PCR assay. Sourced from immuneACCESS, this table was stored by TCRdb with only in-frame sequences that have V and J called. A share of the clones is absent; for the studies checked, an unresolved V gene accounts for under half, and the remainder has no known explanation. Counted in this sample were tens of thousands of clones; about 80% of them appeared once. The ten largest clonotypes hold over 9% of the sample. CD4+ T cells from unexposed donors were collected before the COVID-19 pandemic (2011-2018). Following 10 days of culture, the EasySep CD4+ T cell isolation kit was used to isolate CD4+ T cells. What these receptors recognize is not known. Input material: CD4+ T cells from PBMCs, cultured in vitro. The receptors were gathered from a human donor in good health.

The gene calls are TRBV15 and TRBJ2-5; 8 bases match TRBD2. Germline CDR1 and CDR2: LNHNV and YYDKDF (reference sequence). This CDR3 contains 17 residues. After removal of 0 bases from V and 2 bases from J, the junction contained 8 bases not matched to a gene. This CDR3 is CATSRDLVSGEQETQYF. The DNA for the CDR3 is TGTGCCACCAGCAGAGATCTAGTTAGCGGGGAACAAGAGACCCAGTACTTC.

V gene TRBV10-2 combines with J gene TRBJ2-5; D not resolved. Germline-derived CDR1 and CDR2 are WSHSY and SAAADI. V shed 9 bases and J shed 5 bases, with 19 bases lying between them. The CDR3 sequence is 14 residues long. The CDR3 DNA is TGCGCCAGTACGGATCCTACGGACGGGGAGACCCAGTACTTC. Protein: CASTDPTDGETQYF.

Written as DNA, the CDR3 is TGTGCCAGCAGCCCCCTAATTCGACTAGCCGGGAATGAGCAGTTCTTC. This encodes CASSPLIRLAGNEQFF. The V gene is TRBV7-2, the J gene TRBJ2-1, with 7 bases aligning to TRBD2. In germline, CDR1 is SGHTA, CDR2 FQGNSA. The V gene end was trimmed by 5 bases and the J gene end by 7 bases; junction bases not matched to a gene: 14. The CDR3 is made up of 16 amino acids.

The V and J genes are TRBV15 and TRBJ2-6; D call uncertain. The germline gives CDR1 LNHNV, CDR2 YYDKDF (reference sequence). This CDR3 comprises 15 residues. V lost 0 bases, J lost 0 bases, and 3 bases lay in between. The DNA for the CDR3 is TGTGCCACCAGCAGAGACAACTCTGGGGCCAACGTCCTGACTTTC. Residues: CATSRDNSGANVLTF.

This clone has just a few counts. This chain joins TRBV7-9 and TRBJ2-7; no clear D. In germline, CDR1 is SEHNR, CDR2 FQNEAQ (reference sequence). V dropped 5 bases and J dropped 7 bases, with 12 bases sitting between them. There are 12 residues in the CDR3. CDR3 bases: TGTGCCAGCAGCACACTCGAGGATGAGCAGTACTTC. It translates to CASSTLEDEQYF.

V usage is TRBV3-1 (or the pseudogene TRBV3-2) and J usage is TRBJ1-2; D may be TRBD1 (5 bases). Germline V gene lookup returns CDR1 LGHDT and CDR2 YNNKEL (reference sequence). The CDR3 totals 13 residues. Between the trimmed V and J ends, which lost 2 bases and 5 bases, there was a span of 9 bases. The CDR3 region has the DNA TGTGCCAGCAGCCAACCAGGGAGGTATGGCTACACCTTC. Its translation is CASSQPGRYGYTF.

V gene TRBV25-1 combines with J gene TRBJ1-4; a possible D gene is TRBD1 (5 bases). This CDR3 has 14 residues. The germline gives CDR1 MGHDK, CDR2 SYGVNS. V was cut by 2 bases and J by 4 bases, with 8 bases left in between. The CDR3 coding sequence is TGTGCCAGCAGTGAACAGGGCCTTAATGAAAAACTGTTTTTT. Amino acid sequence: CASSEQGLNEKLFF.

This chain connects TRBV7-3 to TRBJ2-2; perhaps TRBD2 as D (6 bases). This CDR3 spans 16 amino acids. Germline lookup yields CDR1 SGHTA and CDR2 FQGTGA. The V end lost 0 bases, the J end lost 1 base, and 9 bases lay between the germline ends. The CDR3 nucleotides read TGTGCCAGCAGCTTAACTAGCGGAGGGAACACCGGGGAGCTGTTTTTT. This codes for CASSLTSGGNTGELFF. The variable domain in full, with the rest retrieved from reference TRBV7-3 and TRBJ2-2, is GAGVSQTPSNKVTEKGKYVELRCDPISGHTALYWYRQSLGQGPEFLIYFQGTGAADDSGLPNDRFFAVRPEGSVSTLKIQRTERGDSAVYLCASSLTSGGNTGELFFGEGSRLTVL.

The rearrangement joins TRBV28 to TRBJ2-2; 8 nucleotides line up with TRBD1. Germline CDR1 reads MDHEN; CDR2 reads SYDVKM. The length of the CDR3 is 15 residues. V shed 5 bases and J 3 bases; nucleotides not matched to a gene: 5. The CDR3 coding sequence is TGTGCCAGCAGTCCCCCGGACAGGGACACCGGGGAGCTGTTTTTT. It translates to CASSPPDRDTGELFF.

CDR3 protein: CASSLYDGHEQFF. Written as DNA, the CDR3 is TGTGCCAGCAGCTTATACGACGGACATGAGCAGTTCTTC. The chain uses TRBV13 and TRBJ2-1; D unclear. Germline loops: CDR1 PRHDT, CDR2 FYEKMQ (reference sequence). The CDR3 is made up of 13 amino acids. V lost 2 bases, J lost 8 bases, and 10 bases lay in between.

The rearrangement uses TRBV20-1 and TRBJ2-5; D is unclear. The CDR3 length is 11 residues. The V and J ends lost 8 bases and 2 bases respectively, with 9 bases between them. CDR1 is DFQATT and CDR2 is SNEGSKA in the germline V gene (reference sequence). CDR3 protein: CSCDQQETQYF. In DNA, the CDR3 is TGCAGTTGCGACCAACAAGAGACCCAGTACTTC.

The chain joins TRBV7-2 to TRBJ2-3, with TRBD2 identical over 8 bases. The CDR3 loop spans 12 amino acids. Trimming removed 1 base from V and 13 bases from J; junction bases left unmatched: 4. Germline V gives CDR1 SGHTA, CDR2 FQGNSA. The CDR3 DNA follows: TGTGCCAGCAGCTTAGGGGGACTAGAAAAGTATTTT. This encodes CASSLGGLEKYF.

CDR3 sequence reads: CASSQDWKHPRDEKLFF. The CDR3 DNA sequence: TGTGCCAGCAGCCAAGATTGGAAACATCCCCGCGATGAAAAACTGTTTTTT. This rearrangement joins TRBV3-1 (or the pseudogene TRBV3-2) to TRBJ1-4; D is undetermined. The CDR3 loop spans 17 amino acids. Germline loops: CDR1 LGHDT, CDR2 YNNKEL (reference sequence). The V end lost 0 bases, the J end lost 6 bases, and 17 bases lay between the germline ends.

The rearrangement joins TRBV5-1 to TRBJ1-2, with D maybe TRBD1 (5 bases). CDR3 length equals 15 residues. Trimming pared 3 bases from V and 6 bases from J, leaving 18 bases between. Germline-derived CDR1 and CDR2 are SGHRS and YFSETQ. CDR3 sequence (DNA): TGCGCCAGCAGCTCCAATCCCCTCCGAGGGGATGGCTACACCTTC. This encodes CASSSNPLRGDGYTF.

The gene calls are TRBV7-3 and TRBJ2-7; D is uncertain. The CDR3 is made up of 15 amino acids. CDR1 and CDR2 from the germline V gene are SGHTA and FQGTGA. V lost 0 bases and J lost 3, with 12 bases in between. Here the CDR3 reads CASSLTEGRSYEQYF. Here the CDR3 DNA reads TGTGCCAGCAGCTTAACCGAAGGTAGAAGCTACGAGCAGTACTTC.

The chain uses TRBV19 and TRBJ2-2, with TRBD2 matching 9 bases. V shed 7 bases and J 5 bases; nucleotides not matched to a gene: 11. The CDR3 loop spans 16 amino acids. Germline values: CDR1 LNHDA, CDR2 SQIVND (reference sequence). The CDR3: CASTMEAGGGTGELFF. The DNA for the CDR3 is TGTGCCAGTACCATGGAGGCGGGAGGGGGGACCGGGGAGCTGTTTTTT.

The rearrangement links TRBV24-1 to TRBJ2-1; 10 bases map to TRBD2. J gave up 6 bases and V 1 base, and 5 bases lay outside the gene matches. Germline CDR1 is KGHDR and CDR2 is SFDVKD. The CDR3 has 16 residues. The CDR3 coding sequence is TGTGCCACCAGTGATTTAGCGGGAGGGATTAGCAATGAGCAGTTCTTC. Protein sequence: CATSDLAGGISNEQFF.